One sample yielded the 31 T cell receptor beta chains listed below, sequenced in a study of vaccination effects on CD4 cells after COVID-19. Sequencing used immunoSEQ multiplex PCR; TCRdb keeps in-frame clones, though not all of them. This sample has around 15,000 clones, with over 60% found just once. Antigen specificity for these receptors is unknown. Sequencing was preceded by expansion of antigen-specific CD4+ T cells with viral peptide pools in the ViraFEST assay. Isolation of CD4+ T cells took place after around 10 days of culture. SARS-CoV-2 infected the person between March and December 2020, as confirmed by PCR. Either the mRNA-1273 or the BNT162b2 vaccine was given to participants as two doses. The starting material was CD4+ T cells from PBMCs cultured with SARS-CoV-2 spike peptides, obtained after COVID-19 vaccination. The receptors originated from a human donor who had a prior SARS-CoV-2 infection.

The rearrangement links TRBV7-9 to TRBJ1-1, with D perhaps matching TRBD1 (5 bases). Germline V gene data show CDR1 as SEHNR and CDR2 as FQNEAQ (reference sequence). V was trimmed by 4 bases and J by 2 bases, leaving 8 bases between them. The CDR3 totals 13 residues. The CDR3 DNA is TGTGCCAGCAGCTGGGACCGCAACACTGAAGCTTTCTTT. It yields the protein CASSWDRNTEAFF.

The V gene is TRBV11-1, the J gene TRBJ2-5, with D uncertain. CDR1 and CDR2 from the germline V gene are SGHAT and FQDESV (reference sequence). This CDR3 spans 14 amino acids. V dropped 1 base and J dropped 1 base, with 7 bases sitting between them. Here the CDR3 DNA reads TGTGCCAGCAGCTTAGGCCAACGCCAAGAGACCCAGTACTTC. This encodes CASSLGQRQETQYF. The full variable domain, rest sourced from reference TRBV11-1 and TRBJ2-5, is EAEVAQSPRYKITEKSQAVAFWCDPISGHATLYWYRQILGQGPELLVQFQDESVVDDSQLPKDRFSAERLKGVDSTLKIQPAELGDSAMYLCASSLGQRQETQYFGPGTRLLVL.

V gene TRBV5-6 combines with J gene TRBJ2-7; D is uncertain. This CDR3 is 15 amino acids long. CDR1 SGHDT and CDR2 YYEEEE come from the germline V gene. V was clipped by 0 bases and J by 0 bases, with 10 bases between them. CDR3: CASSLVPETSYEQYF. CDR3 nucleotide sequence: TGTGCCAGCAGCTTGGTTCCCGAAACCTCCTACGAGCAGTACTTC.

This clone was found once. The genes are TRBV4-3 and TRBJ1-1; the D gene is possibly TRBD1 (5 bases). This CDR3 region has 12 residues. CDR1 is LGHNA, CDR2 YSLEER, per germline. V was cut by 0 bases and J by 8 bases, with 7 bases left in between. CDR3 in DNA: TGCGCCAGCAGCCAAGATCAGGGAGAAGCTTTCTTT. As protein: CASSQDQGEAFF.

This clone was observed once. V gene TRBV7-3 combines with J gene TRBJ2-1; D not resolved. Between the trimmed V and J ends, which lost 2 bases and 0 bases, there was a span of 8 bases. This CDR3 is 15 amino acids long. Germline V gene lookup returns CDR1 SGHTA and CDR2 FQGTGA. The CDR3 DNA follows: TGTGCCAGCAGCTTATCTGACCCCTCCTACAATGAGCAGTTCTTC. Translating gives CASSLSDPSYNEQFF.

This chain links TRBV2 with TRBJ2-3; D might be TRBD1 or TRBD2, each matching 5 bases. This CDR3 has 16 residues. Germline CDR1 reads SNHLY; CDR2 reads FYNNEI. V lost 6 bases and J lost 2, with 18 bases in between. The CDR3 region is CASRFPRDEPTDTQYF. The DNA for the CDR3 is TGTGCCAGCAGATTTCCCCGGGACGAGCCCACAGATACGCAGTATTTT.

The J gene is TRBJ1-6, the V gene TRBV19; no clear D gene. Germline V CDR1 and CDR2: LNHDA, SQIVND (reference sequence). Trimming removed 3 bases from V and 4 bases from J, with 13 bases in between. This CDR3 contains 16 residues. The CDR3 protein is CASSILGRPYNSPLHF. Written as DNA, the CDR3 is TGTGCCAGTAGTATCCTAGGGCGGCCGTATAATTCACCCCTCCACTTT.

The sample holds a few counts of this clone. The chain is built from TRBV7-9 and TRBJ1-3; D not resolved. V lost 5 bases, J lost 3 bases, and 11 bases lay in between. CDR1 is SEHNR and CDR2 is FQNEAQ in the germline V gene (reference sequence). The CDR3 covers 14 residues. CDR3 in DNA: TGTGCCAGCAGCCCGACCTACCTTGGAAACACCATATATTTT. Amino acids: CASSPTYLGNTIYF.

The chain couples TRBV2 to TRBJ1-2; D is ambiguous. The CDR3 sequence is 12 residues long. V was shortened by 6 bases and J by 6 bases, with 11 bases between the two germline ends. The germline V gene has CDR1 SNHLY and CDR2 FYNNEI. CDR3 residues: CASRVPGDGYTF. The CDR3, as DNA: TGTGCCAGCAGGGTCCCCGGGGATGGCTACACCTTC.

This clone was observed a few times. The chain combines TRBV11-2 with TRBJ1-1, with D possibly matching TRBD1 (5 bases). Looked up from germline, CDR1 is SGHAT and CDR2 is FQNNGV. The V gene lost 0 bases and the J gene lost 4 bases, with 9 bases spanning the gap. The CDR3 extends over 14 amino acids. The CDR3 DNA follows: TGTGCCAGCAGCTTAGACAGGGAGAGCACTGAAGCTTTCTTT. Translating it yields CASSLDRESTEAFF.

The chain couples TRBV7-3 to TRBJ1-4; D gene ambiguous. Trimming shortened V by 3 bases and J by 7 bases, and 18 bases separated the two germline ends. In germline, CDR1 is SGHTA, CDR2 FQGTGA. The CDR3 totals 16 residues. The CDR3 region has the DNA TGTGCCAGCAGCTTTAAGACGGGAGGGTCGAGTGAAAAACTGTTTTTT. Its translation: CASSFKTGGSSEKLFF.

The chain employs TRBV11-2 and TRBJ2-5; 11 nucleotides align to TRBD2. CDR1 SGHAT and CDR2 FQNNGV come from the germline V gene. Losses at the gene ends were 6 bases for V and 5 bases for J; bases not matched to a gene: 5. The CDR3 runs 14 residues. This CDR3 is CASSYSGREETQYF. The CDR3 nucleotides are TGTGCCAGCAGTTATAGCGGGAGGGAGGAGACCCAGTACTTC.

The CDR3 here is CSVEDRWRVEECNQPQHF. CDR3 nucleotides: TGCAGCGTTGAAGATCGTTGGAGGGTTGAAGAATGCAATCAGCCCCAGCATTTT. This chain links TRBV29-1 with TRBJ1-5; no reliable D call. V shed 0 bases and J shed 2 bases, with 20 bases lying between them. The CDR3 loop spans 18 amino acids. Germline lookup yields CDR1 SQVTM and CDR2 ANQGSEA.

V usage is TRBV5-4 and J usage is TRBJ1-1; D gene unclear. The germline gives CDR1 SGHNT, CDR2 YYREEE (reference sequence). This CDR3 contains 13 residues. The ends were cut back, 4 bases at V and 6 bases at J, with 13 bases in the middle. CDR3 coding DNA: TGTGCCAGCAGCCAGGACCTCCTGTCTGAAGCTTTCTTT. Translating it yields CASSQDLLSEAFF.

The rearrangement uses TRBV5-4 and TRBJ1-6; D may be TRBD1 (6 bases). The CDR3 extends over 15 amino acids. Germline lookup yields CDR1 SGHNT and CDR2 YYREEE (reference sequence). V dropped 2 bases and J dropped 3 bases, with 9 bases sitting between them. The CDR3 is CASSFVDSYNSPLHF. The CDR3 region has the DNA TGTGCCAGCAGCTTCGTGGACAGCTATAATTCACCCCTCCACTTT.

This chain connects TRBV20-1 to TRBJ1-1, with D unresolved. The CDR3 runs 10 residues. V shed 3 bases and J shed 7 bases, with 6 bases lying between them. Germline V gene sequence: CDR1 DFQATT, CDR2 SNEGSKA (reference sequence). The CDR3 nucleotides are TGCAGTGCTAGGGCGGTTGAAGCTTTCTTT. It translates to CSARAVEAFF.

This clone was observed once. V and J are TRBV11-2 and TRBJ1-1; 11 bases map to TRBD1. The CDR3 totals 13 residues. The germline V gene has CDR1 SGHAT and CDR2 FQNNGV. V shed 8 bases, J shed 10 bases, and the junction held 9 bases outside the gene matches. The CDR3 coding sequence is TGTGCCAGCGACTCTCTGGACAGGGGGCCAGCTTTCTTT. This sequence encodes CASDSLDRGPAFF.

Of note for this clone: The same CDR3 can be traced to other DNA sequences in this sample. The CDR3 loop is CASSLGSRSGQETQYF. The DNA for the CDR3 is TGTGCCAGCAGCTTAGGGTCTAGGAGCGGACAAGAGACCCAGTACTTC. This chain uses TRBV7-2 with TRBJ2-5, with D possibly being TRBD2 (5 bases). Germline assignment: CDR1 SGHTA and CDR2 FQGNSA. V shed 1 base and J shed 2 bases, with 14 bases lying between them. CDR3 length equals 16 residues.

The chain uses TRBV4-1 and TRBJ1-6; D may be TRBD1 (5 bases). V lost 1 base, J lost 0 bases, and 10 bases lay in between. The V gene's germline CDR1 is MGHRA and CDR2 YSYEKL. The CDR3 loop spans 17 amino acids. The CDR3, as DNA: TGCGCCAGCAGCCAAGGCGGCAGGGCCTCCTATAATTCACCCCTCCACTTT. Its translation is CASSQGGRASYNSPLHF.

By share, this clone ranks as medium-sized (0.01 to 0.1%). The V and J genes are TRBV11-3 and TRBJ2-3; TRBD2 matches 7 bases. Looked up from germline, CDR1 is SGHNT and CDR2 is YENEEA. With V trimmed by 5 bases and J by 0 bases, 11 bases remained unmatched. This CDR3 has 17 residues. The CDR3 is CASSLTGNSGSTDTQYF. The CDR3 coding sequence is TGTGCCAGCAGCCTAACCGGGAATAGCGGGAGCACAGATACGCAGTATTTT.

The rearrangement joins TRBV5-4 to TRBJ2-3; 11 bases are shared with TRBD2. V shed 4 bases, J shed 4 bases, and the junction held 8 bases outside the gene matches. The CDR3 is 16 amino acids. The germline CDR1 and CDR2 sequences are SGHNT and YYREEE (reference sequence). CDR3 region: CASSSRLAGLADTQYF. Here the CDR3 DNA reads TGTGCCAGCAGCAGCAGACTAGCGGGGTTAGCAGATACGCAGTATTTT.

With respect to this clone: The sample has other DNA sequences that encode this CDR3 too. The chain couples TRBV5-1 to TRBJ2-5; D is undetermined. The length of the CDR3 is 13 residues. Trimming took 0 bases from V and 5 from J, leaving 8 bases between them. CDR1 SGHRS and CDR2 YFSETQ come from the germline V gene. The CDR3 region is CASSLGSGETQYF. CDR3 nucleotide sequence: TGCGCCAGCAGCTTGGGATCTGGGGAGACCCAGTACTTC.

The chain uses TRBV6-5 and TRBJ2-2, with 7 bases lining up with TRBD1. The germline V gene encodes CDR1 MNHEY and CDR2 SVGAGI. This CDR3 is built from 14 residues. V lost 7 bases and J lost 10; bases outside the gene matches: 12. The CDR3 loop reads CASKKGQSSKELFF. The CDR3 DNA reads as TGTGCCAGCAAGAAGGGACAGTCGTCCAAGGAGCTGTTTTTT.

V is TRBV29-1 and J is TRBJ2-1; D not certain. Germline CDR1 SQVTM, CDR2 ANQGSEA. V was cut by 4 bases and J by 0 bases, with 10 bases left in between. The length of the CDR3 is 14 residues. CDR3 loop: CSVATRSSYNEQFF. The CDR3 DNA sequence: TGCAGCGTTGCTACGAGAAGCTCCTACAATGAGCAGTTCTTC.

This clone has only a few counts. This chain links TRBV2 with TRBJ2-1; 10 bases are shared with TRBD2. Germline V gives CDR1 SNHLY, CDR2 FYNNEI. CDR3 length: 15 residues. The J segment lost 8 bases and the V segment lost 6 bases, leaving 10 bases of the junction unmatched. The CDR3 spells CASRLAGEGLDEQFF. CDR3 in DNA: TGTGCCAGCAGGCTAGCGGGAGAGGGATTAGATGAGCAGTTCTTC.

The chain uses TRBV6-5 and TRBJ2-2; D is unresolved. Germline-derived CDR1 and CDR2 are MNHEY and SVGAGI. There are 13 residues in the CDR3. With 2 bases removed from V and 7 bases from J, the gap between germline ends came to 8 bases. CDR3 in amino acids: CASSYVVVGELFF. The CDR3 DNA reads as TGTGCCAGCAGTTACGTGGTGGTCGGGGAGCTGTTTTTT.

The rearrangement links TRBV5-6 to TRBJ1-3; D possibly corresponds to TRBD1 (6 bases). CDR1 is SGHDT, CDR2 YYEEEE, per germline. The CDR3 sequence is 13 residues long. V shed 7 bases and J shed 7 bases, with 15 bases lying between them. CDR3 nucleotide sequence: TGTGCCAGCGGGCCCCCGGGGGCGAACACCATATATTTT. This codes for CASGPPGANTIYF.

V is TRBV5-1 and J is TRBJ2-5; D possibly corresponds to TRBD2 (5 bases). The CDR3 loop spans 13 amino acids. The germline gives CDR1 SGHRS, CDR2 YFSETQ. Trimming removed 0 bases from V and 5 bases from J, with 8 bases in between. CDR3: CASSLDRRETQYF. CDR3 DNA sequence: TGCGCCAGCAGCTTGGACCGGAGGGAGACCCAGTACTTC.

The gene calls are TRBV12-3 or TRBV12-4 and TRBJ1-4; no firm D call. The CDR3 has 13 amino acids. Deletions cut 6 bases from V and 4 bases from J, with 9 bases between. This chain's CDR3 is CASRRGVNEKLFF. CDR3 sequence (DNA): TGTGCCAGCAGACGGGGAGTTAATGAAAAACTGTTTTTT.

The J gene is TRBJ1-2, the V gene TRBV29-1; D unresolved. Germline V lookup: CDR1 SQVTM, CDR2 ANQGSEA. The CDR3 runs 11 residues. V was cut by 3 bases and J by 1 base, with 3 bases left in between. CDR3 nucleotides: TGCAGCGTTGACTATAACTATGGCTACACCTTC. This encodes CSVDYNYGYTF.

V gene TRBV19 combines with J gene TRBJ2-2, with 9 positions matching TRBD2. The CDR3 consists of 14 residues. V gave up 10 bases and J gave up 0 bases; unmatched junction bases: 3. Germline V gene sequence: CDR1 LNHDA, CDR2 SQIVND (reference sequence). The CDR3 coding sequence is TGTGCCACCGGACTAGCGACGAACACCGGGGAGCTGTTTTTT. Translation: CATGLATNTGELFF.